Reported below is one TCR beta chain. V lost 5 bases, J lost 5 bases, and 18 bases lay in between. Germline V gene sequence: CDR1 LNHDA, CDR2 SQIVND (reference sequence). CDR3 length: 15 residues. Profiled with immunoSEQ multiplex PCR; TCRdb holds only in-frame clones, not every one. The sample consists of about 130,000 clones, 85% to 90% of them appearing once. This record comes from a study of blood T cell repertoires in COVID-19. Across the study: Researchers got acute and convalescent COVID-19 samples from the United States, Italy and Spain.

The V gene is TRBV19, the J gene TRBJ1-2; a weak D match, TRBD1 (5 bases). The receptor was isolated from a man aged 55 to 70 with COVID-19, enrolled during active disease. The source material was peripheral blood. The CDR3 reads CASSLPRDYLYGYTF. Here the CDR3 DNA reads TGTGCCAGTAGTCTCCCCCGGGACTACCTTTATGGCTACACCTTC.